A single sample is the source of the 12 T cell receptor beta chains below, sequenced in a study of early T cells in non-severe SARS-CoV-2 infection. MiXCR, applied by TCRdb to the 5' RACE reads, yields one record per CDR3 protein. There are about 38,000 distinct CDR3 sequences in the sample; 3.5% to 5% occur only once, and roughly 15% lies in the top ten. Sequencing was done on a sample of whole blood. These receptor sequences come from an adult who was a healthcare worker with PCR-confirmed SARS-CoV-2 infection or an uninfected control (not recorded which).

This clonotype was detected a few times. This chain uses TRBV18 with TRBJ1-1; D is possibly TRBD1 (6 bases). CDR1 and CDR2 from the germline V gene are KGHSH and LQKENI. The CDR3 runs 15 residues. Trimming took off 4 bases at V and 5 bases at J, with 17 bases between the two ends. This CDR3 reads CASSLNRAAGTEAFF. The DNA for the CDR3 is TGTGCCAGCTCACTTAACAGGGCCGCAGGGACTGAAGCTTTCTTT.

This clonotype was counted ten times or more. CDR3 sequence reads: CASSIQVSRKGYEQYF. The CDR3 DNA reads TGTGCCAGTAGTATCCAAGTTAGCAGGAAGGGTTACGAGCAGTACTTC. The gene calls are TRBV19 and TRBJ2-7; D unclear. There are 16 residues in the CDR3. Germline V CDR1 and CDR2: LNHDA, SQIVND (reference sequence). V lost 3 bases, J lost 4 bases, and 19 bases lay in between.

This clonotype was seen repeatedly, ten times or more. This chain connects TRBV4-1 to TRBJ1-1, with TRBD1 matching 8 bases. The CDR3 sequence is 14 residues long. Germline trimming cut 6 bases from V and 4 bases from J; bases unmatched to any gene: 7. CDR1 and CDR2 from the germline V gene are MGHRA and YSYEKL. The CDR3 sequence: CASSDRGATTEAFF. The CDR3 DNA is TGCGCCAGCAGTGACAGGGGCGCGACCACTGAAGCTTTCTTT.

At least ten counts were recorded for this clonotype. This chain uses TRBV4-2 with TRBJ1-5; D not resolved. The germline V gene encodes CDR1 LGHNA and CDR2 YNFKEQ. There are 15 residues in the CDR3. Trimming pared 0 bases from V and 6 bases from J, leaving 12 bases between. Here the CDR3 DNA reads TGTGCCAGCAGCCAAGAGAGGGCTGGCCCTCAGCCCCAGCATTTT. The encoded protein is CASSQERAGPQPQHF.

The chain recombines TRBV20-1 with TRBJ1-4; 7 bases are shared with TRBD1. The V segment lost 8 bases and the J segment 2 bases; nucleotides outside the gene matches: 2. Germline V gene lookup returns CDR1 DFQATT and CDR2 SNEGSKA (reference sequence). CDR3 length equals 12 residues. For the CDR3, the DNA is TGCAGTATGGGACAGACTAATGAAAAACTGTTTTTT. This sequence encodes CSMGQTNEKLFF.

There are many counts of this clonotype. The J gene is TRBJ2-7, the V gene TRBV5-6; a weak D match, TRBD2 (5 bases). V gave up 2 bases and J gave up 3 bases, with 15 bases separating them. The CDR3 covers 15 residues. Germline values: CDR1 SGHDT, CDR2 YYEEEE. CDR3 protein: CASSFGVLSSYEQYF. Here the CDR3 DNA reads TGTGCCAGCAGCTTCGGGGTTCTAAGTAGCTACGAGCAGTACTTC. Combining the CDR3 with reference TRBV5-6 and TRBJ2-7 gives the whole variable domain DAGVTQSPTHLIKTRGQQVTLRCSPKSGHDTVSWYQQALGQGPQFIFQYYEEEERQRGNFPDRFSGHQFPNYSSELNVNALLLGDSALYLCASSFGVLSSYEQYFGPGTRLTVT.

This clonotype was recorded at least ten times. The chain couples TRBV3-1 to TRBJ1-2; D remains unclear. Germline V gene sequence: CDR1 LGHDT, CDR2 YNNKEL (reference sequence). Trimming took 1 base from V and 8 from J, leaving 11 bases between them. The CDR3 has 13 amino acids. CDR3 in DNA: TGTGCCAGCAGCCAAGCACGGACCTCCGGCTACACCTTC. It is translated as CASSQARTSGYTF. Based on the CDR3 plus reference TRBV3-1 and TRBJ1-2, the full variable domain is DTAVSQTPKYLVTQMGNDKSIKCEQNLGHDTMYWYKQDSKKFLKIMFSYNNKELIINETVPNRFSPKSPDKAHLNLHINSLELGDSAVYFCASSQARTSGYTFGSGTRLTVV.

V usage is TRBV19 and J usage is TRBJ2-1; TRBD1 is a possible D gene (6 bases). The CDR3 length is 13 residues. Deletions cut 4 bases from V and 4 bases from J, with 8 bases between. Looked up from germline, CDR1 is LNHDA and CDR2 is SQIVND (reference sequence). Here the CDR3 DNA reads TGTGCCAGTAGTACGACAGGATACAATGAGCAGTTCTTC. Its translation is CASSTTGYNEQFF. Combining the CDR3 with reference TRBV19 and TRBJ2-1 gives the whole variable domain DGGITQSPKYLFRKEGQNVTLSCEQNLNHDAMYWYRQDPGQGLRLIYYSQIVNDFQKGDIAEGYSVSREKKESFPLTVTSAQKNPTAFYLCASSTTGYNEQFFGPGTRLTVL.

This clonotype was found many times. The CDR3 nucleotides are TGTGCCAGCAGCTTAGGAGGAAGGGGGACCAACTATGGCTACACCTTC. It codes for CASSLGGRGTNYGYTF. The chain is built from TRBV7-6 and TRBJ1-2; D is possibly TRBD1 (6 bases). Per germline, CDR1 SGHVS and CDR2 FNYEAQ. The V gene lost 1 base and the J gene lost 2 bases, with 14 bases spanning the gap. The CDR3 runs to 16 residues.

This sequence joins TRBV29-1 and TRBJ1-2; possible D gene TRBD1, 6 bases. CDR1 and CDR2 (germline): SQVTM, ANQGSEA. Trimming took 1 base from V and 0 from J, leaving 12 bases between them. The CDR3 length is 15 residues. Written as DNA, the CDR3 is TGCAGCGTTGAAGGTGCGGCAGGGGCTAACTATGGCTACACCTTC. Protein: CSVEGAAGANYGYTF. The full variable domain, its missing parts supplied by reference TRBV29-1 and TRBJ1-2, is SAVISQKPSRDICQRGTSLTIQCQVDSQVTMMFWYRQQPGQSLTLIATANQGSEATYESGFVIDKFPISRPNLTFSTLTVSNMSPEDSSIYLCSVEGAAGANYGYTFGSGTRLTVV.

This clonotype was found many times. The chain carries TRBV20-1 and TRBJ2-1, with 11 positions matching TRBD2. V lost 6 bases and J lost 7; bases outside the gene matches: 11. The CDR3 covers 15 residues. Germline CDR1 and CDR2: DFQATT and SNEGSKA (reference sequence). CDR3 sequence (DNA): TGCAGTGCAATTAGCGGGGGGGTATCGATGAATGAGCAGTTCTTC. Translated, it gives CSAISGGVSMNEQFF.

A few counts support this clonotype. The chain has TRBV3-1 and TRBJ2-7; the match to TRBD1 covers 8 bases. The germline V gene encodes CDR1 LGHDT and CDR2 YNNKEL (reference sequence). Germline trimming cut 4 bases from V and 3 bases from J; bases unmatched to any gene: 5. The CDR3 loop spans 14 amino acids. DNA of the CDR3: TGTGCCAGCAGCCTAGGGACAGGCGGCTACGAGCAGTACTTC. Its translation is CASSLGTGGYEQYF.